Below, one T cell receptor beta chain is given with its context. The data derive from a study of blood T cell repertoires in COVID-19. The data were produced by immunoSEQ multiplex PCR, yet TCRdb's version contains in-frame clones alone and is incomplete. The sample holds fewer than 350,000 clones, around 89% seen once. Trimming at V came to 6 bases and at J to 2 bases, leaving 6 bases not matched to a gene. CDR1 is SNHLY, CDR2 FYNNEI, per germline. The CDR3 covers 15 residues. Sequenced input: peripheral blood. This sequence joins TRBV2 and TRBJ2-7, with TRBD1 matching 11 bases. This receptor was taken from a man aged 40-49 years with acute or convalescent COVID-19. The chain's CDR3 is CASSSDRGLPYEQYF. CDR3 in DNA: TGTGCCAGCAGCTCGGACAGGGGGCTTCCCTACGAGCAGTACTTC.